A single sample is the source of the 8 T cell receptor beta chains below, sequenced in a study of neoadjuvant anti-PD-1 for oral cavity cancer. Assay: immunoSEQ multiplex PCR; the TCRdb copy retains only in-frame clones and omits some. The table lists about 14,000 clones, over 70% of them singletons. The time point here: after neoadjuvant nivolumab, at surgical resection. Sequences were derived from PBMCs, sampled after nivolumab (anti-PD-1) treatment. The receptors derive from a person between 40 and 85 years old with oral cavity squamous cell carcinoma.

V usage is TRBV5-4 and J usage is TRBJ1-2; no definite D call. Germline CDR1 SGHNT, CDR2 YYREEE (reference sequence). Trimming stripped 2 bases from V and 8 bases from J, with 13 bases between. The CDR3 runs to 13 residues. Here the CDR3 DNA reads TGTGCCAGCAGCTTCCTCCCGCTCGGGGGCTACACCTTC. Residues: CASSFLPLGGYTF.

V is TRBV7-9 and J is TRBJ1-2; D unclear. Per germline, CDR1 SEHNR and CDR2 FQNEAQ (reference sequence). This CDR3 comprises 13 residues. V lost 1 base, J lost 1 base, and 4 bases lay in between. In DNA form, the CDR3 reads TGTGCCAGCAGCTTAGGGGGTAACTATGGCTACACCTTC. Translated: CASSLGGNYGYTF. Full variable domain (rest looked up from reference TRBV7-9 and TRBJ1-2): DTGVSQNPRHKITKRGQNVTFRCDPISEHNRLYWYRQTLGQGPEFLTYFQNEAQLEKSRLLSDRFSAERPKGSFSTLEIQRTEQGDSAMYLCASSLGGNYGYTFGSGTRLTVV.

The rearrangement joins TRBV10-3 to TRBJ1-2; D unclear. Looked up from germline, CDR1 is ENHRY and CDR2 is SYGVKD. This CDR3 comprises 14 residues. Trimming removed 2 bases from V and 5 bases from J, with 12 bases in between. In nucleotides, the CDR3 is TGTGCCATCAGTGAGGAGGGTTTCCTTTATGGCTACACCTTC. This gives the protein CAISEEGFLYGYTF.

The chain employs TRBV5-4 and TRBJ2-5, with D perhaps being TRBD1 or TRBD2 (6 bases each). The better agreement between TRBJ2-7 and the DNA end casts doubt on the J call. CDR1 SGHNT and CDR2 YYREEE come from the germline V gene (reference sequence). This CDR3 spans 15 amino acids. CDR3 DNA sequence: TGTGCCAGCAGTCTAGGGGGGCAGCGAAACTACGAGCAGTACTTC. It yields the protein CASSLGGQRNYEQYF.

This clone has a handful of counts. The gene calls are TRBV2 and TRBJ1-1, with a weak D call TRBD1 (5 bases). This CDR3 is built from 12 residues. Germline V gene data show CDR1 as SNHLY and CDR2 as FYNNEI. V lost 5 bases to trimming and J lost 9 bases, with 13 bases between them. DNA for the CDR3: TGTGCCAGCAGTTTTCAGGGTTACCAAGCTTTCTTT. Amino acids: CASSFQGYQAFF.

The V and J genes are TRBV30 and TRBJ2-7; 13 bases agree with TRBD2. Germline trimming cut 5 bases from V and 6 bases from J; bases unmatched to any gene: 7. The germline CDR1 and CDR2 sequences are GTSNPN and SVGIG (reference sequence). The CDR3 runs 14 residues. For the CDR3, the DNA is TGTGCCTGGGGGACTAGCGGGACTCAGGGCGAGCAGTACTTC. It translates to CAWGTSGTQGEQYF.

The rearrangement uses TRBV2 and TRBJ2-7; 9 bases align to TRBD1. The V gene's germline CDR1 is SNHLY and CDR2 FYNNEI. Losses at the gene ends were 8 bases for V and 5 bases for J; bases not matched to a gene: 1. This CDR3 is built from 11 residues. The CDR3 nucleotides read TGTGCCAGCCGGGACAGGGACGAGCAGTACTTC. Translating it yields CASRDRDEQYF.

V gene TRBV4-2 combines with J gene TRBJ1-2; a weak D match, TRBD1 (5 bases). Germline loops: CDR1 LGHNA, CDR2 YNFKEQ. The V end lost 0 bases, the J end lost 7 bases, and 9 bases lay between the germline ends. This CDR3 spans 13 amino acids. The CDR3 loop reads CASSQDLGGGYTF. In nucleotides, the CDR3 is TGTGCCAGCAGCCAAGATCTCGGGGGTGGCTACACCTTC.